What follows is one T cell receptor (beta chain) and its context. What it binds is unknown. The junction shows a germline mismatch at one end, possibly a read error. The CDR3 runs to 15 residues. The V gene's germline CDR1 is SGHKS and CDR2 YYEKEE (reference sequence). TCR beta CDR3 region amplification was performed from RNA transcripts. HTBI primers were the set used in a first-round RT-PCR of the TCR CDR3. MiXCR, run by TCRdb on the multiplex PCR reads, gives a single entry per CDR3 protein. The sample lists under 550,000 distinct CDR3 sequences; roughly an eighth were seen once. The data are from a study of T cells in Graves' hyperthyroidism and ophthalmopathy. Whole-study results and caveats: Separating ophthalmopathy from stable hyperthyroidism was achieved by a 13 V-J model.

This receptor was taken from a woman under 30 with Graves' hyperthyroidism. The sequencing input was blood. This chain connects TRBV5-5 to TRBJ2-2; D is perhaps TRBD2 (6 bases). CDR3 nucleotide sequence: TGTGCCAGCAGCTTGGGACGGGAGTTGGCCGGGGAGCTGGTTTTT. Its protein product is CASSLGRELAGELVF. Together with reference TRBV5-5 and TRBJ2-2, the CDR3 gives the full variable domain: DAGVTQSPTHLIKTRGQQVTLRCSPISGHKSVSWYQQVLGQGPQFIFQYYEKEERGRGNFPDRFSARQFPNYSSELNVNALLLGDSALYLCASSLGRELAGELVFGEGSRLTVL.